The clone carrying this T cell receptor beta chain turned up a few times. What it recognizes is unknown. The sample belongs to a study of cytomegalovirus exposure and HLA in healthy donors. Overall study: About 80 million unique TCRs from HLA-typed donors were held in an early data release. General study findings and limits: After further analysis at a later stage, around 17,000 TCR beta sequences were associated with HLA alleles at 0.05 false discovery rate. The authors listed some 150 TCR beta chains as cytomegalovirus-associated. The classifier reportedly diagnosed cytomegalovirus status with high specificity and sensitivity.

It was with 60 Vbeta and 13 Jbeta primers that the PCR ran. Profiling relied on immunoSEQ multiplex PCR, and the TCRdb table lists in-frame clones only, not all of them. The sample carries about 87,000 clones, 6% to 9% recorded once. The CDR3 covers 15 residues. CDR1 and CDR2 from the germline V gene are SGHTA and FQGNSA. Losses at the gene ends were 5 bases for V and 4 bases for J; bases not matched to a gene: 6. The sequence came from a man between 50 and 59 years old in good health and CMV-seronegative. Specimen: PBMCs. This chain links TRBV7-2 with TRBJ2-3; the match to TRBD1 covers 10 bases. CDR3 sequence: CASSIRDRGADTQYF. The CDR3 region has the DNA TGTGCCAGCAGCATCCGGGACAGGGGCGCAGATACGCAGTATTTT.